The T cell receptor (beta chain) under discussion was sequenced for a study of T-cell reconstitution after alpha-beta-depleted transplantation in children. This clonotype was observed at least ten times. During its preparation, the TCRbeta library received unique molecular identifiers. TCRdb recomputed calls from the PCR reads with MiXCR, one row per CDR3 protein. The data show roughly 500,000 distinct CDR3 sequences, 9.5% to 15% seen once. Per the germline V gene, CDR1 is KGHDR and CDR2 is SFDVKD. V was clipped by 5 bases and J by 4 bases, with 13 bases between them. CDR3 length equals 14 residues. The sample consisted of PBMCs from the stem cell graft donor, taken from the stem cell graft. The V and J genes are TRBV24-1 and TRBJ1-2; no clear D. The receptor comes from a human donor who donated a stem cell graft to a child with combined immunodeficiency. The CDR3 DNA is TGTGCCACCAGTGGCCCTGGACTTTCCTATGGCTACACCTTC. As protein: CATSGPGLSYGYTF.